Listed below are T cell receptor beta chains from one sample, sequenced in a study of cytomegalovirus exposure and HLA in healthy donors. Produced via immunoSEQ multiplex PCR; TCRdb's table is partial and in-frame only. The sample lists about 130,000 clones, around 80% seen once, with roughly 1.1% in the top ten. The specimen was PBMCs. The receptors shown here come from a woman aged 25 to 45 in good health and CMV-seronegative. Both conserved end residues are trimmed from each CDR3. Not every row has a clone size; where given, it reads once, few, many or a size class.

clone size | J gene | V gene | CDR3 protein
- | TRBJ2-7 | TRBV9 | ASSVRDREDEQY
few | TRBJ2-1 | TRBV7-3 | ASSLDGRMLQF
- | TRBJ2-5 | TRBV10-2 | ASSRTSGKQETQY
- | TRBJ2-7 | TRBV7-2 | ASSQSGGNYEQY
once | TRBJ2-7 | TRBV29-1 | SVTGWGQEQY
- | TRBJ2-5 | TRBV7-2 | ASSVGDRGKTQY
- | TRBJ2-1 | TRBV11-2 | ASSPPGPIYNEQF
few | TRBJ2-5 | TRBV7-2 | ASSLMGSVETQY
once | TRBJ2-1 | TRBV5-1 | ASSGTSMINEQF
once | TRBJ2-7 | TRBV30 | AWTSGTSASYEQY
- | TRBJ2-5 | TRBV5-1 | ASSLGPAGMGETQY
- | TRBJ2-1 | TRBV5-1 | ASSLGRVSSYNEQF
- | TRBJ1-1 | TRBV4-3 | ASSQRVDTEAF
- | TRBJ2-7 | TRBV27 | ASRPFGGTYEQY
- | TRBJ1-1 | TRBV19 | ASSIDSRLISDTEAF
- | TRBJ1-2 | TRBV9 | ASSVVSFFNYGYT
- | TRBJ1-1 | TRBV5-1 | ASSSTELTEAF
few | TRBJ2-3 | TRBV11-2 | ASSLVRTDTQY
few | TRBJ2-1 | TRBV10-2 | ASRTSGGDNEQF
- | TRBJ1-3 | TRBV9 | ASSVAHTTGNTIY
- | TRBJ2-7 | TRBV18 | ASSPGLALDEQY
- | TRBJ2-2 | TRBV18 | ASSLPGSRATGELF
- | TRBJ1-5 | TRBV7-6 | ASTTTKGQGGYQPQH
once | TRBJ2-1 | TRBV11-2 | ASTQSLSGGAENEQF
- | TRBJ2-5 | TRBV29-1 | SVRTSGSMSQY
- | TRBJ1-4 | TRBV18 | ASSPFREGEKLF